This entry is about one T cell receptor (beta chain). This sample was taken from a study of OX40 agonist ivuxolimab in advanced cancers. Across the whole study: Patients in the trial were receiving intravenous ivuxolimab every 2 weeks, at doses of 0.01 to 10 mg/kg.

Germline V gives CDR1 SGHVS, CDR2 FQNEAQ. V was pared by 4 bases and J by 8 bases, with 17 bases between. The CDR3 covers 14 residues. Measured with immunoSEQ multiplex PCR; TCRdb has only the in-frame clones, and not every one. The sample has 37,000 or so clones, more than 85% seen once; the top ten hold 2.4%. The specimen was CD4+ or CD8+ T cells sorted from blood, collected in a trial of the OX40 agonist ivuxolimab. V usage is TRBV7-8 and J usage is TRBJ1-2, with TRBD1 as a possible D gene (5 bases). This sequence was found in an adult with an advanced solid tumor such as melanoma, head and neck, liver or kidney cancer. The CDR3 sequence: CASSSDTLGGGYTF. DNA for the CDR3: TGTGCCAGCAGCTCCGATACCCTGGGGGGGGGCTACACCTTC.